Presented here are 19 T cell receptor beta chains from one specimen sequenced in a study of coeliac disease. Assay used: immunoSEQ multiplex PCR; TCRdb lists only in-frame clones, some missing. Here the sample spans 6,000 to 7,000 clones, less than 80% being singletons. The material sequenced was lymphocytes from the gut lamina propria. The receptors come from a man in his sixties with celiac disease on a gluten-free diet.

The chain combines TRBV7-3 with TRBJ2-3; no reliable D call. CDR1 SGHTA and CDR2 FQGTGA come from the germline V gene. CDR3 length: 13 residues. The V and J ends lost 2 bases and 4 bases respectively, with 7 bases between them. CDR3 loop: CASSLVAADTQYF. CDR3 nucleotide sequence: TGTGCCAGCAGCTTAGTCGCGGCAGATACGCAGTATTTT.

The chain uses TRBV19 and TRBJ1-4; 9 nucleotides line up with TRBD1. The CDR3 sequence is 14 residues long. Germline CDR1 is LNHDA and CDR2 is SQIVND (reference sequence). V lost 9 bases to trimming and J lost 11 bases; unmatched junction nucleotides: 13. The CDR3 here is CASLPRQGGRKLFF. The CDR3 bases are TGTGCCAGCCTCCCGAGACAGGGGGGAAGGAAACTGTTTTTT.

The rearrangement joins TRBV30 to TRBJ1-4, with D uncertain. Deletions cut 5 bases from V and 0 bases from J, with 7 bases between. CDR1 GTSNPN and CDR2 SVGIG come from the germline V gene (reference sequence). There are 13 residues in the CDR3. This CDR3 is CAWFRATNEKLFF. Written as DNA, the CDR3 is TGTGCCTGGTTTCGGGCAACTAATGAAAAACTGTTTTTT.

J is TRBJ1-1 and V is TRBV29-1; TRBD1 aligns across 9 bases. Germline V gene sequence: CDR1 SQVTM, CDR2 ANQGSEA. The CDR3 totals 12 residues. V lost 1 base to trimming and J lost 10 bases; unmatched junction nucleotides: 4. The CDR3, as DNA: TGCAGCGTTGAAGGGACAGGGGACCGAGCTTTCTTT. Translating gives CSVEGTGDRAFF.

The chain carries TRBV28 and TRBJ1-1; D is ambiguous. CDR1 MDHEN and CDR2 SYDVKM come from the germline V gene. The CDR3 spans 13 residues. V was trimmed by 8 bases and J by 0 bases, leaving 10 bases between them. The CDR3 is CASVRSLNTEAFF. CDR3 nucleotide sequence: TGTGCCAGCGTGAGGTCTTTGAACACTGAAGCTTTCTTT.

This chain connects TRBV14 to TRBJ1-2; unclear D gene. Germline CDR1 SGHDN, CDR2 FVKESK. This CDR3 has 16 residues. V was shortened by 0 bases and J by 2 bases, with 13 bases between the two germline ends. The CDR3: CASSQDLRPTNYGYTF. Here the CDR3 DNA reads TGTGCCAGCAGCCAAGATCTACGACCGACAAACTATGGCTACACCTTC.

The chain couples TRBV11-2 to TRBJ2-1; maybe TRBD2 (5 bases). The CDR3 has 13 residues. V was pared by 1 base and J by 5 bases, with 6 bases between. Per the germline V gene, CDR1 is SGHAT and CDR2 is FQNNGV. CDR3 bases: TGTGCCAGCAGCTTAGCTAGCCACAATGAGCAGTTCTTC. Translated, it gives CASSLASHNEQFF.

This clone was observed a few times. The chain is built from TRBV30 and TRBJ2-7; D remains ambiguous. V lost 2 bases and J 0 bases, leaving 8 bases between the germline ends. The CDR3 covers 13 residues. The germline CDR1 and CDR2 sequences are GTSNPN and SVGIG (reference sequence). DNA of the CDR3: TGTGCCTGGAGTTTCCAGGACTCCTACGAGCAGTACTTC. Amino acids: CAWSFQDSYEQYF.

The chain employs TRBV5-4 and TRBJ2-7, with 9 bases lining up with TRBD2. The CDR3 extends over 16 amino acids. Trimming removed 4 bases from V and 2 bases from J; junction bases left unmatched: 10. Looked up from germline, CDR1 is SGHNT and CDR2 is YYREEE (reference sequence). DNA of the CDR3: TGTGCCAGCAGCCAAGATCTGGCTAGCGGGGCCTACGAGCAGTACTTC. This codes for CASSQDLASGAYEQYF.

This chain connects TRBV11-2 to TRBJ1-3; D remains ambiguous. The CDR3 loop spans 13 amino acids. V was pared by 0 bases and J by 4 bases, with 4 bases between. Germline V gene lookup returns CDR1 SGHAT and CDR2 FQNNGV. The CDR3 sequence: CASSLDLGNTIYF. In DNA form, the CDR3 reads TGTGCCAGCAGCTTAGATCTAGGAAACACCATATATTTT. Supplemented by reference TRBV11-2 and TRBJ1-3, the full variable domain reads EAGVAQSPRYKIIEKRQSVAFWCNPISGHATLYWYQQILGQGPKLLIQFQNNGVVDDSQLPKDRFSAERLKGVDSTLKIQPAKLEDSAVYLCASSLDLGNTIYFGEGSWLTVV.

To note about this clone: The junction does not match germline at one end; this may be a read error. The chain has TRBV6-5 and TRBJ2-7, with D possibly matching TRBD1 (5 bases). CDR1 and CDR2 (germline): MNHEY, SVGAGI. This CDR3 spans 13 amino acids. CDR3 region: CASSYDRNYGQYF. CDR3 DNA sequence: TGTGCCAGCAGTTACGACAGAAACTACGGGCAGTACTTC.

The J gene is TRBJ2-7, the V gene TRBV10-3; 8 nucleotides agree with TRBD1. CDR1 is ENHRY and CDR2 is SYGVKD in the germline V gene. V lost 4 bases and J lost 4; bases outside the gene matches: 9. This CDR3 contains 15 residues. The CDR3 region is CAISGRTQGAYEQYF. The CDR3 DNA is TGTGCCATCAGTGGACGTACCCAGGGGGCGTACGAGCAGTACTTC.

This clone turned up a few times. In DNA form, the CDR3 reads TGTGCCAGCTCATCTACCGACAGACGTTACGAGCAGTACTTC. It yields the protein CASSSTDRRYEQYF. This chain links TRBV18 with TRBJ2-7, with D tentatively TRBD1 (5 bases). V lost 5 bases and J lost 4, with 15 bases in between. The CDR3 is made up of 14 amino acids. Germline CDR1 is KGHSH and CDR2 is LQKENI. Full variable domain (missing parts from reference TRBV18 and TRBJ2-7): NAGVMQNPRHLVRRRGQEARLRCSPMKGHSHVYWYRQLPEEGLKFMVYLQKENIIDESGMPKERFSAEFPKEGPSILRIQQVVRGDSAAYFCASSSTDRRYEQYFGPGTRLTVT.

This chain connects TRBV14 to TRBJ1-1; 7 bases fit TRBD1. J was trimmed by 2 bases and V by 4 bases; bases with no gene match: 4. CDR1 SGHDN and CDR2 FVKESK come from the germline V gene. The CDR3 totals 14 residues. In DNA, the CDR3 is TGTGCCAGCAGCCGCCACAGGGGAAACACTGAAGCTTTCTTT. This translates into CASSRHRGNTEAFF. The whole variable domain, remainder taken from reference TRBV14 and TRBJ1-1, is EAGVTQFPSHSVIEKGQTVTLRCDPISGHDNLYWYRRVMGKEIKFLLHFVKESKQDESGMPNNRFLAERTGGTYSTLKVQPAELEDSGVYFCASSRHRGNTEAFFGQGTRLTVV.

This clone has a single count. The CDR3 is CASSIIWQGMASNQPQHF. The CDR3 DNA reads TGTGCCAGTAGTATTATATGGCAGGGGATGGCAAGCAATCAGCCCCAGCATTTT. The chain is built from TRBV19 and TRBJ1-5; possible D gene TRBD1, 6 bases. The germline V gene has CDR1 LNHDA and CDR2 SQIVND (reference sequence). The CDR3 runs to 18 residues. V was shortened by 3 bases and J by 1 base, with 19 bases between the two germline ends. The variable domain in full, completed from reference TRBV19 and TRBJ1-5, reads DGGITQSPKYLFRKEGQNVTLSCEQNLNHDAMYWYRQDPGQGLRLIYYSQIVNDFQKGDIAEGYSVSREKKESFPLTVTSAQKNPTAFYLCASSIIWQGMASNQPQHFGDGTRLSIL.

This rearrangement joins TRBV5-1 to TRBJ1-1; TRBD1 might be the D (5 bases). Deletions cut 4 bases from V and 1 base from J, with 8 bases between. This CDR3 has 13 residues. Per germline, CDR1 SGHRS and CDR2 YFSETQ. The CDR3 DNA sequence: TGCGCCAGCAGCATTGGACAGAACACTGAAGCTTTCTTT. Protein: CASSIGQNTEAFF.

The rearrangement links TRBV6-1 to TRBJ2-1, with D tentatively TRBD1 (7 bases). This CDR3 contains 15 residues. V lost 11 bases to trimming and J lost 7 bases, with 24 bases between them. CDR1 is MNHNS, CDR2 SASEGT, per germline. The CDR3 loop reads CAGGHQGGLPNEQFF. DNA of the CDR3: TGTGCCGGAGGTCACCAGGGGGGTCTTCCTAATGAGCAGTTCTTC.

The chain links TRBV19 to TRBJ2-6, with D hard to call. The CDR3 totals 13 residues. The V gene lost 7 bases and the J gene lost 3 bases, with 7 bases spanning the gap. Per germline, CDR1 LNHDA and CDR2 SQIVND (reference sequence). The CDR3 region has the DNA TGTGCCAGTATATCGAGTGGGGCCAACGTCCTGACTTTC. This translates into CASISSGANVLTF.

The V gene is TRBV2, the J gene TRBJ2-2; 8 bases map to TRBD1. CDR1 SNHLY and CDR2 FYNNEI come from the germline V gene. Trimming at V came to 5 bases and at J to 4 bases, leaving 6 bases not matched to a gene. The CDR3 consists of 15 residues. The CDR3 DNA sequence: TGTGCCAGCAGTTCGGTCACAGGGGGCACCGGGGAGCTGTTTTTT. Translated, it gives CASSSVTGGTGELFF.